A single sample is the source of the 18 T cell receptor beta chains below, sequenced in a study of cytomegalovirus exposure and HLA in healthy donors. The PCR contained 60 Vbeta and 13 Jbeta primers. Sequencing used immunoSEQ multiplex PCR; TCRdb keeps in-frame clones, though not all of them. The table records tens of thousands of clones, more than 70% of them present only once. Sequencing used PBMCs. Every receptor here comes from a man aged 25 to 40 in good health and CMV-seronegative.

This clone showed up just a few times. The genes are TRBV4-1 and TRBJ1-2, with a tentative D call TRBD1 (5 bases). The germline V and J ends were trimmed by 1 base and 2 bases, with 8 bases remaining between them. CDR1 is MGHRA and CDR2 is YSYEKL in the germline V gene. This CDR3 region has 14 residues. CDR3 loop: CASSQGGGNYGYTF. DNA for the CDR3: TGCGCCAGCAGCCAAGGGGGGGGAAACTATGGCTACACCTTC.

V is TRBV7-9 and J is TRBJ2-7; TRBD2 matches 7 bases. The V and J ends lost 5 bases and 0 bases, in that order; junction bases with no gene match: 7. The CDR3 loop spans 15 amino acids. The V gene's germline CDR1 is SEHNR and CDR2 FQNEAQ (reference sequence). The CDR3 DNA sequence: TGTGCCAGCAGCCCCGGGAGGTCACGCTCCTACGAGCAGTACTTC. It yields the protein CASSPGRSRSYEQYF.

The rearrangement joins TRBV5-4 to TRBJ1-3; TRBD1 matches at 7 bases. Germline CDR1 is SGHNT and CDR2 is YYREEE (reference sequence). CDR3 length: 15 residues. V shed 3 bases and J 5 bases; nucleotides not matched to a gene: 8. The CDR3 reads CASSSPGTDRNTIYF. The DNA of the CDR3 is TGTGCCAGCAGCTCACCTGGGACAGATCGAAACACCATATATTTT.

CDR3 residues: CASSQLGGGTEAFF. DNA for the CDR3: TGTGCCAGCAGCCAACTGGGGGGAGGTACTGAAGCTTTCTTT. This chain joins TRBV4-2 and TRBJ1-1, with D perhaps matching TRBD1 (5 bases). Germline V gene data show CDR1 as LGHNA and CDR2 as YNFKEQ. The CDR3 is 14 residues long. Trimming took off 2 bases at V and 5 bases at J, with 12 bases between the two ends.

The J gene is TRBJ2-3, the V gene TRBV21-1; the table's D call, TRBD2, was not checked against the DNA. TRBV21-1 is a documented pseudogene. The CDR3 contains 11 residues. The chain's CDR3 is CASRTSDSQYF. CDR3 nucleotide sequence: TGTGCCAGCAGAACTAGCGATTCGCAGTATTTT.

This clone was counted a few times. The chain recombines TRBV5-6 with TRBJ2-6, with D possibly TRBD2 on 6 matching bases. V was trimmed by 3 bases and J by 0 bases, leaving 10 bases between them. The CDR3 consists of 16 residues. In germline, CDR1 is SGHDT, CDR2 YYEEEE. CDR3 sequence: CASSWDFSSGANVLTF. The CDR3 DNA follows: TGTGCCAGCAGCTGGGACTTTAGCTCTGGGGCCAACGTCCTGACTTTC.

To note about this clone: A junction end diverges from the germline sequence, so it may reflect a read error. The V and J genes are TRBV7-2 and TRBJ1-6, with 7 bases fitting TRBD1. Per the germline V gene, CDR1 is SGHTA and CDR2 is FQGNSA. The CDR3 runs to 13 residues. Here the CDR3 reads CASSPQGDSLLHF. The CDR3 DNA sequence: TGTGCCAGCAGTCCTCAGGGGGATTCACTCCTCCACTTT.

The chain carries TRBV9 and TRBJ1-3; a weak D match, TRBD1 (5 bases). Germline lookup yields CDR1 SGDLS and CDR2 YYNGEE. The CDR3 length is 17 residues. Trimming took 0 bases from V and 0 from J, leaving 13 bases between them. The CDR3 loop reads CASSVGTRAHSGNTIYF. As DNA, the CDR3 is TGTGCCAGCAGCGTAGGGACAAGGGCTCACTCTGGAAACACCATATATTTT.

The genes are TRBV27 and TRBJ1-5; D uncertain. Trimming shortened V by 0 bases and J by 2 bases, and 11 bases separated the two germline ends. Looked up from germline, CDR1 is MNHEY and CDR2 is SMNVEV (reference sequence). The CDR3 contains 16 residues. The CDR3 sequence: CASSLSIESRNQPQHF. In DNA, the CDR3 is TGTGCCAGCAGTTTATCTATTGAGAGTCGCAATCAGCCCCAGCATTTT.

This chain joins TRBV27 and TRBJ2-3, with 11 bases that match TRBD2. Germline CDR1 reads MNHEY; CDR2 reads SMNVEV (reference sequence). Trimming cost V 2 bases and J 5 bases; bases outside gene matches: 0. This CDR3 region has 14 residues. The CDR3 here is CASSLLAGGDTQYF. The CDR3 DNA is TGTGCCAGCAGTTTACTAGCGGGGGGAGATACGCAGTATTTT.

This chain connects TRBV7-2 to TRBJ2-6, with a tentative D call TRBD2 (7 bases). The CDR3 has 17 residues. Trimming cost V 1 base and J 2 bases, with 12 bases left between them. CDR1 SGHTA and CDR2 FQGNSA come from the germline V gene. The CDR3 DNA is TGTGCCAGCAGCTTAGACGGGGGGCAGACTGGGGCCAACGTCCTGACTTTC. Encoded protein: CASSLDGGQTGANVLTF.

The CDR3 loop reads CASIGGASDNEQFF. CDR3 DNA sequence: TGTGCCAGTATAGGGGGGGCGTCGGACAATGAGCAGTTCTTC. This rearrangement joins TRBV19 to TRBJ2-1, with D maybe TRBD2 (7 bases). The CDR3 is 14 amino acids. Trimming shortened V by 7 bases and J by 5 bases, and 15 bases separated the two germline ends. CDR1 is LNHDA and CDR2 is SQIVND in the germline V gene (reference sequence). Together with reference TRBV19 and TRBJ2-1, the CDR3 gives the full variable domain: DGGITQSPKYLFRKEGQNVTLSCEQNLNHDAMYWYRQDPGQGLRLIYYSQIVNDFQKGDIAEGYSVSREKKESFPLTVTSAQKNPTAFYLCASIGGASDNEQFFGPGTRLTVL.

The chain employs TRBV6-6 and TRBJ2-1; 8 positions match TRBD2. Germline trimming cut 6 bases from V and 4 bases from J; bases unmatched to any gene: 8. The CDR3 contains 15 residues. Germline V gene lookup returns CDR1 MNHNY and CDR2 SVGAGI (reference sequence). CDR3 nucleotide sequence: TGTGCCAGCAGCCCCGGAACTAGCGGTTACAATGAGCAGTTCTTC. It encodes CASSPGTSGYNEQFF.

The rearrangement links TRBV10-1 to TRBJ2-3, with TRBD2 matching over 7 bases. The CDR3 is made up of 16 amino acids. Germline loops: CDR1 WNHNN, CDR2 SYGVQD (reference sequence). V was clipped by 6 bases and J by 2 bases; unmatched bases: 11. The CDR3 is CASSSGLAAYTDTQYF. The CDR3, as DNA: TGCGCCAGCAGCTCAGGTCTAGCGGCCTACACAGATACGCAGTATTTT.

This clone was seen a few times. The V gene is TRBV6-6, the J gene TRBJ2-6; possibly TRBD2 for D (5 bases). There are 14 residues in the CDR3. CDR1 MNHNY and CDR2 SVGAGI come from the germline V gene (reference sequence). Trimming cost V 7 bases and J 4 bases, with 11 bases left between them. The CDR3 region is CASILPGGANVLTF. The DNA for the CDR3 is TGTGCCAGCATCTTGCCGGGGGGGGCCAACGTCCTGACTTTC.

The chain carries TRBV2 and TRBJ1-4; TRBD1 matches 7 bases. The length of the CDR3 is 11 residues. Trimming took 6 bases from V and 11 from J; bases not matched to a gene: 3. Germline-derived CDR1 and CDR2 are SNHLY and FYNNEI. The CDR3 sequence: CASRGTVKLFF. Written as DNA, the CDR3 is TGTGCCAGCAGGGGGACAGTCAAACTGTTTTTT.

The V gene is TRBV6-5, the J gene TRBJ1-1; 8 nucleotides match TRBD1. The CDR3 extends over 13 amino acids. Trimming at V came to 6 bases and at J to 11 bases, leaving 11 bases not matched to a gene. Germline V lookup: CDR1 MNHEY, CDR2 SVGAGI. CDR3 nucleotides: TGTGCCAGCAGCCCCCGGACAGGGCTTGTGGCTTTCTTT. It codes for CASSPRTGLVAFF.

The chain combines TRBV28 with TRBJ2-7; 8 nucleotides line up with TRBD2. This CDR3 has 17 residues. V was pared by 6 bases and J by 2 bases, with 15 bases of the junction left unmatched. Germline CDR1 is MDHEN and CDR2 is SYDVKM. Here the CDR3 reads CASSTGGEGTPAYEQYF. CDR3 sequence (DNA): TGTGCCAGCAGCACCGGGGGGGAGGGGACACCAGCCTACGAGCAGTACTTC.